A single sample gave rise to the 10 T cell receptor beta chains below, sequenced in a study of blood T cell repertoires in COVID-19. Only in-frame clones appear in the TCRdb table, and some are missing; sequencing was by immunoSEQ multiplex PCR. The repertoire has roughly 140,000 clones, 75% to 90% of them found once; the top ten carry 1.7%. Sequenced: peripheral blood. Receptors were obtained from a woman between 50 and 59 years old with acute or convalescent COVID-19.

The chain is built from TRBV19 and TRBJ1-2, with TRBD1 identical over 9 bases. The CDR3 has 15 residues. Germline-derived CDR1 and CDR2 are LNHDA and SQIVND (reference sequence). Losses at the gene ends were 5 bases for V and 6 bases for J; bases not matched to a gene: 10. CDR3 in amino acids: CASSPPFTGGDGYTF. CDR3 nucleotides: TGTGCCAGTAGTCCCCCATTTACAGGGGGCGATGGCTACACCTTC. Full variable domain (rest looked up from reference TRBV19 and TRBJ1-2): DGGITQSPKYLFRKEGQNVTLSCEQNLNHDAMYWYRQDPGQGLRLIYYSQIVNDFQKGDIAEGYSVSREKKESFPLTVTSAQKNPTAFYLCASSPPFTGGDGYTFGSGTRLTVV.

This clone was seen a handful of times. This chain uses TRBV7-2 with TRBJ2-7; 12 nucleotides align to TRBD2. The CDR3 spans 14 residues. Germline lookup yields CDR1 SGHTA and CDR2 FQGNSA. Losses at the gene ends were 4 bases for V and 3 bases for J; bases not matched to a gene: 1. CDR3 sequence (DNA): TGTGCCAGCAGCTGGACTAGCGGGAACTACGAGCAGTACTTC. Amino acids: CASSWTSGNYEQYF.

The chain carries TRBV27 and TRBJ1-3; no firm D call. This CDR3 is built from 13 residues. The V end lost 3 bases, the J end lost 3 bases, and 6 bases lay between the germline ends. Germline CDR1 MNHEY, CDR2 SMNVEV (reference sequence). CDR3 DNA: TGTGCCAGCAGTTTCGGGGTTGGAAACACCATATATTTT. Amino acid sequence: CASSFGVGNTIYF.

The V call is TRBV25-1, the J call TRBJ1-4, with 12 positions matching TRBD1. Trimming cost V 3 bases and J 2 bases; bases outside gene matches: 7. Germline V CDR1 and CDR2: MGHDK, SYGVNS. The CDR3 loop spans 18 amino acids. The CDR3 DNA sequence: TGTGCCAGCAGTGATACCCGGGACAGGGGGCGGACTAATGAAAAACTGTTTTTT. Translated: CASSDTRDRGRTNEKLFF.

CDR3 bases: TGTGCCAGTAGTCCACAGGGTCCACCCCTCCACTTT. It codes for CASSPQGPPLHF. This chain uses TRBV19 with TRBJ1-6; D might be TRBD1 (6 bases). V was shortened by 5 bases and J by 11 bases, with 10 bases between the two germline ends. The germline gives CDR1 LNHDA, CDR2 SQIVND (reference sequence). This CDR3 is built from 12 residues.

Concerning this clone itself: Mismatch with germline at one junction end may stem from a read error. The rearrangement joins TRBV11-2 to TRBJ1-1; 7 bases are a match to TRBD1. This CDR3 contains 14 residues. Germline CDR1 SGHAT, CDR2 FQNNGV. This chain's CDR3 is CASRLGGMNTEAFF. The CDR3 DNA is TGTGCCAGCAGGTTAGGGGGCATGAACACTGAAGCTTTCTTT.

The chain recombines TRBV5-8 with TRBJ1-3; D may be TRBD1 (5 bases). The length of the CDR3 is 14 residues. Trimming stripped 2 bases from V and 4 bases from J, with 10 bases between. Germline V CDR1 and CDR2: SGHTS, YDEGEE. CDR3 protein: CASSFRRTGNTIYF. DNA for the CDR3: TGTGCCAGCAGCTTCCGAAGGACAGGAAACACCATATATTTT.

The chain joins TRBV28 to TRBJ2-1, with 9 bases that match TRBD2. The V and J ends lost 2 bases and 7 bases, in that order; junction bases with no gene match: 6. This CDR3 has 15 residues. The germline V gene has CDR1 MDHEN and CDR2 SYDVKM. The CDR3 spells CASSLQAAGGNEQFF. The CDR3, as DNA: TGTGCCAGCAGTTTACAGGCAGCGGGGGGAAATGAGCAGTTCTTC.

This rearrangement joins TRBV9 to TRBJ2-1; 11 nucleotides line up with TRBD2. This CDR3 is 15 amino acids long. The V and J ends lost 0 bases and 5 bases, in that order; junction bases with no gene match: 1. In germline, CDR1 is SGDLS, CDR2 YYNGEE. The CDR3 sequence: CASSVVAGGDNEQFF. CDR3 coding DNA: TGTGCCAGCAGCGTAGTAGCGGGAGGGGACAATGAGCAGTTCTTC.

The CDR3, as DNA: TGCGCCAGCAGCCCGGCCAGGGCTACATACGGCTACACCTTC. It translates to CASSPARATYGYTF. The rearrangement uses TRBV4-1 and TRBJ1-2; the D gene is possibly TRBD1 (5 bases). Germline CDR1 and CDR2: MGHRA and YSYEKL. V was clipped by 4 bases and J by 8 bases, with 17 bases between them. This CDR3 has 14 residues.